This entry concerns a single T cell receptor (beta chain). Per the original methods: Scientists estimated how many nucleated cells there were by amplifying reference gene primers. Repertoires were generated with immunoSEQ multiplex PCR, while TCRdb's copy carries only in-frame clones and drops some. Clone size and the V and J calls come from that table; the DNA yielded D and trimming. In the table there are about 130,000 clones, roughly 72% of which are singletons. This record comes from a study of blood T cell repertoires in COVID-19. Study as a whole: The samples span acute and convalescent COVID-19 from the United States, Italy and Spain. The cDNA or gDNA used as material had been derived from T cells, B-cell-depleted T cells, or PBMCs.

What was sequenced was peripheral blood. This clonotype was obtained from a man in his 60s with acute or convalescent COVID-19.

Written as DNA, the CDR3 is TGTGCCAGTACCCCTTTGTGGCAGGGGACGAGCTCCTACAATGAGCAGTTCTTC. It specifies CASTPLWQGTSSYNEQFF. This rearrangement joins TRBV19 to TRBJ2-1, with D maybe TRBD1 (6 bases). The V and J ends lost 7 bases and 0 bases respectively, with 22 bases between them. Germline V lookup: CDR1 LNHDA, CDR2 SQIVND (reference sequence). This CDR3 is built from 18 residues.